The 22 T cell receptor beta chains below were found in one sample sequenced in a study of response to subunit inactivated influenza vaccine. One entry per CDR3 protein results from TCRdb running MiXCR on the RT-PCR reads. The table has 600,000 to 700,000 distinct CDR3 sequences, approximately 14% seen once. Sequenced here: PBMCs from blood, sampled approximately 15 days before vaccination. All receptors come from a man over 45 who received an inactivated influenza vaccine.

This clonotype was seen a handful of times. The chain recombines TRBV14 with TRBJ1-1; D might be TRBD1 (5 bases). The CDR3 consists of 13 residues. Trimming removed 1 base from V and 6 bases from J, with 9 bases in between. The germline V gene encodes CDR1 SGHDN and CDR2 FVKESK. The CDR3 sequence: CASSQGGLSEAFF. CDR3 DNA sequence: TGTGCCAGCAGCCAAGGGGGACTTTCTGAAGCTTTCTTT.

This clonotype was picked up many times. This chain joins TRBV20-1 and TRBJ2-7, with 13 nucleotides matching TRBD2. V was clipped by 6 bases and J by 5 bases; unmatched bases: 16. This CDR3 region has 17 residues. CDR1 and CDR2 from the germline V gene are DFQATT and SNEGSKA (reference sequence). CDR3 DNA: TGCAGTGCCCGGGGGGGGACTAGCGGGACCGCTGGTCACGAGCAGTACTTC. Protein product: CSARGGTSGTAGHEQYF.

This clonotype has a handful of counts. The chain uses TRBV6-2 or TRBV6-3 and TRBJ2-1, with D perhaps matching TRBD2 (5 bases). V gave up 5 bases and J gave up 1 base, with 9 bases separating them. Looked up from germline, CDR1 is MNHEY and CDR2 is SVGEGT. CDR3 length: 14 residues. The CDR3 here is CASSLRLSYNEQFF. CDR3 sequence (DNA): TGTGCCAGCAGTCTTAGACTATCCTACAATGAGCAGTTCTTC.

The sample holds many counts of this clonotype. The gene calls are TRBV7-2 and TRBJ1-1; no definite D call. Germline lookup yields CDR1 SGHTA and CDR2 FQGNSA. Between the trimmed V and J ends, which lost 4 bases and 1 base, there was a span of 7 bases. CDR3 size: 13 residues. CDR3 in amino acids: CASSSTRNTEAFF. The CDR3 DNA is TGTGCCAGCAGCTCTACACGGAACACTGAAGCTTTCTTT.

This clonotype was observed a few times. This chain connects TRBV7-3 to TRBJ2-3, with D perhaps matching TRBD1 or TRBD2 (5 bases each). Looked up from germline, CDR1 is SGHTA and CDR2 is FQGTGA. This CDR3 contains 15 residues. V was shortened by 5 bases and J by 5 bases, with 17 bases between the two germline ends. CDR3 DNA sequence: TGTGCCAGCAGCACGGGGCTAGTCCGGGGAGATACGCAGTATTTT. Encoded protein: CASSTGLVRGDTQYF.

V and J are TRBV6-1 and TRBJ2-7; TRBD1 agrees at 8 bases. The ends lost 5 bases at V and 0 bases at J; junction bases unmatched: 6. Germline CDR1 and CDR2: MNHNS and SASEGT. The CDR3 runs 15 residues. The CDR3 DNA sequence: TGTGCCAGCAGTAGCAGACAGGGGAGCTCCTACGAGCAGTACTTC. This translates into CASSSRQGSSYEQYF.

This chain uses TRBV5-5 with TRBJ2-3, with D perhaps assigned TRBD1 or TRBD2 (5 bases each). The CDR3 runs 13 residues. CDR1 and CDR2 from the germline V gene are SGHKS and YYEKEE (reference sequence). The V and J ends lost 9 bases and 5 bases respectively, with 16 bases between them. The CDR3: CAMGPGAIDTQYF. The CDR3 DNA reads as TGTGCCATGGGCCCCGGGGCCATAGATACGCAGTATTTT.

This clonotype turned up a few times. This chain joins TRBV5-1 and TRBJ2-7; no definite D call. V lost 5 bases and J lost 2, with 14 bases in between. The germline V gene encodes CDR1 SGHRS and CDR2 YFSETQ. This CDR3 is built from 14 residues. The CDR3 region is CASSPLTFTYEQYF. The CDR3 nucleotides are TGCGCCAGCAGTCCACTCACCTTCACCTACGAGCAGTACTTC.

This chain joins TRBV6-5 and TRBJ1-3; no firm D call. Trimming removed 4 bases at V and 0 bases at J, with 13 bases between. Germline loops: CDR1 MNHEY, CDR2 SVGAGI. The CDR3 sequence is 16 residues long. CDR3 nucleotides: TGTGCCAGCAGTTCTGAGGAGTTCATCTCTGGAAACACCATATATTTT. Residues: CASSSEEFISGNTIYF.

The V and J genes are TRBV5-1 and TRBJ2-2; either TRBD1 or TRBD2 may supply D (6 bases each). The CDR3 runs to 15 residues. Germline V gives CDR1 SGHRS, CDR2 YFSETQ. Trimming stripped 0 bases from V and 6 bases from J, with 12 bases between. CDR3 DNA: TGCGCCAGCAGCTTGGATGGGGGGCCTGCCGGGGAGCTGTTTTTT. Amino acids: CASSLDGGPAGELFF.

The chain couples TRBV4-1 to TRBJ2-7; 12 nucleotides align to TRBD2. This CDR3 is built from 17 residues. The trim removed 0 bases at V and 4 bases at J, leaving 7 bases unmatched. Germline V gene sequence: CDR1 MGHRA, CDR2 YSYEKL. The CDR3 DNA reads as TGCGCCAGCAGCCAAGAGCCCGGACTAGCGGGGACTTACGAGCAGTACTTC. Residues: CASSQEPGLAGTYEQYF.

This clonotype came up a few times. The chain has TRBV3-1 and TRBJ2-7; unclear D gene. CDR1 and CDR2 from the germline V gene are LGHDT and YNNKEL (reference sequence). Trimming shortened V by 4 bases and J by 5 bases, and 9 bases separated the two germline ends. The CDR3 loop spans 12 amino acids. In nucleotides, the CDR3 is TGTGCCAGCAGCCCCGCAAGGAACGAGCAGTACTTC. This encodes CASSPARNEQYF.

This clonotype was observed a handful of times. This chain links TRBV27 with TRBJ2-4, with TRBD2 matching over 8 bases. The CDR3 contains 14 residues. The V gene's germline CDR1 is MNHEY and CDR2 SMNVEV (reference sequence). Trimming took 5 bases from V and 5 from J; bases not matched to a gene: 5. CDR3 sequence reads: CASSMAGGQNIQYF. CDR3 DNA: TGTGCCAGCAGTATGGCGGGGGGACAAAACATTCAGTACTTC.

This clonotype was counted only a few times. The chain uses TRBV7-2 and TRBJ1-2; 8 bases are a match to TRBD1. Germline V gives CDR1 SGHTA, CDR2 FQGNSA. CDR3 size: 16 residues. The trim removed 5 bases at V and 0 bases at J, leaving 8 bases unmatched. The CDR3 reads CASSRKGTGANYGYTF. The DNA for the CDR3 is TGTGCCAGCAGCCGAAAGGGGACAGGAGCTAACTATGGCTACACCTTC.

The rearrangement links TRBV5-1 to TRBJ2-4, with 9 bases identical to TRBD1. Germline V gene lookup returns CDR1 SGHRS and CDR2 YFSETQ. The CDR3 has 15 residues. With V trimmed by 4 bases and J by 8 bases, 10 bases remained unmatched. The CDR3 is CASSDATGGEDIQYF. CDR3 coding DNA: TGCGCCAGCAGCGATGCGACAGGGGGAGAGGACATTCAGTACTTC.

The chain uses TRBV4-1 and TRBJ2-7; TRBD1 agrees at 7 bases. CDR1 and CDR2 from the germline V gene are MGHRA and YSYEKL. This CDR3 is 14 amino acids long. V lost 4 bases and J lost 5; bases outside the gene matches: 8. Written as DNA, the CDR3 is TGCGCCAGCAGCCGAATACAGGGGAGTGACGAGCAGTACTTC. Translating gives CASSRIQGSDEQYF.

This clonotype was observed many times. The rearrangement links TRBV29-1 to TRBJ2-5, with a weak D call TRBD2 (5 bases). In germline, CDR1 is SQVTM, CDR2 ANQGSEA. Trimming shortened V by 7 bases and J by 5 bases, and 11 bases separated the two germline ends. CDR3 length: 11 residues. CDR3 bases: TGCAGCGGAGGGCGTAGGGAGACCCAGTACTTC. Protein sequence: CSGGRRETQYF.

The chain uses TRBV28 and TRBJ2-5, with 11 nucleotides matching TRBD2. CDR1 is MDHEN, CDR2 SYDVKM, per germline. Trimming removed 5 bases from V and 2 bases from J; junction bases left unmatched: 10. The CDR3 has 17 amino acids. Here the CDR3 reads CASSKQFRLAGQETQYF. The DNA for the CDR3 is TGTGCCAGCAGTAAACAGTTTAGACTAGCGGGGCAAGAGACCCAGTACTTC.

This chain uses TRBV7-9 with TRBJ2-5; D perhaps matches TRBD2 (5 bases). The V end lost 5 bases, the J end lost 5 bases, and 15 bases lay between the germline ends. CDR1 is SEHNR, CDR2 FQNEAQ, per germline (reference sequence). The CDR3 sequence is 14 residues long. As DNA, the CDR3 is TGTGCCAGCAGCGCCGGGGATTACCCCGAGACCCAGTACTTC. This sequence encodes CASSAGDYPETQYF.

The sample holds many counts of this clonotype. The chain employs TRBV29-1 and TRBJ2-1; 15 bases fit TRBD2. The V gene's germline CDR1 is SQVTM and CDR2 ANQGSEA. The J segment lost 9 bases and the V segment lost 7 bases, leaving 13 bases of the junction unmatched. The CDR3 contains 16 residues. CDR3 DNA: TGCAGCGCGCCCCTGGGACTAGCGGGAGGCCCTGGTGAGCAGTTCTTC. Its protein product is CSAPLGLAGGPGEQFF.

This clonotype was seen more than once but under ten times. CDR3 residues: CSAQRIYEQYF. The CDR3 DNA reads as TGCAGTGCGCAGAGAATCTACGAGCAGTACTTC. V usage is TRBV20-1 and J usage is TRBJ2-7; D uncertain. The CDR3 is 11 amino acids. Germline V gene lookup returns CDR1 DFQATT and CDR2 SNEGSKA (reference sequence). V shed 6 bases and J shed 3 bases, with 9 bases lying between them.

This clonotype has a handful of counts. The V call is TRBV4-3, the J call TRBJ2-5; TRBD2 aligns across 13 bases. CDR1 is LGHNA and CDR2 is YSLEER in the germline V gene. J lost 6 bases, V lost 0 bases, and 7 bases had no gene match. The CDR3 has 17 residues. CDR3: CASSQDGGTSGAKTQYF. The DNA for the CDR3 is TGCGCCAGCAGCCAAGATGGAGGGACTAGCGGGGCGAAGACCCAGTACTTC.